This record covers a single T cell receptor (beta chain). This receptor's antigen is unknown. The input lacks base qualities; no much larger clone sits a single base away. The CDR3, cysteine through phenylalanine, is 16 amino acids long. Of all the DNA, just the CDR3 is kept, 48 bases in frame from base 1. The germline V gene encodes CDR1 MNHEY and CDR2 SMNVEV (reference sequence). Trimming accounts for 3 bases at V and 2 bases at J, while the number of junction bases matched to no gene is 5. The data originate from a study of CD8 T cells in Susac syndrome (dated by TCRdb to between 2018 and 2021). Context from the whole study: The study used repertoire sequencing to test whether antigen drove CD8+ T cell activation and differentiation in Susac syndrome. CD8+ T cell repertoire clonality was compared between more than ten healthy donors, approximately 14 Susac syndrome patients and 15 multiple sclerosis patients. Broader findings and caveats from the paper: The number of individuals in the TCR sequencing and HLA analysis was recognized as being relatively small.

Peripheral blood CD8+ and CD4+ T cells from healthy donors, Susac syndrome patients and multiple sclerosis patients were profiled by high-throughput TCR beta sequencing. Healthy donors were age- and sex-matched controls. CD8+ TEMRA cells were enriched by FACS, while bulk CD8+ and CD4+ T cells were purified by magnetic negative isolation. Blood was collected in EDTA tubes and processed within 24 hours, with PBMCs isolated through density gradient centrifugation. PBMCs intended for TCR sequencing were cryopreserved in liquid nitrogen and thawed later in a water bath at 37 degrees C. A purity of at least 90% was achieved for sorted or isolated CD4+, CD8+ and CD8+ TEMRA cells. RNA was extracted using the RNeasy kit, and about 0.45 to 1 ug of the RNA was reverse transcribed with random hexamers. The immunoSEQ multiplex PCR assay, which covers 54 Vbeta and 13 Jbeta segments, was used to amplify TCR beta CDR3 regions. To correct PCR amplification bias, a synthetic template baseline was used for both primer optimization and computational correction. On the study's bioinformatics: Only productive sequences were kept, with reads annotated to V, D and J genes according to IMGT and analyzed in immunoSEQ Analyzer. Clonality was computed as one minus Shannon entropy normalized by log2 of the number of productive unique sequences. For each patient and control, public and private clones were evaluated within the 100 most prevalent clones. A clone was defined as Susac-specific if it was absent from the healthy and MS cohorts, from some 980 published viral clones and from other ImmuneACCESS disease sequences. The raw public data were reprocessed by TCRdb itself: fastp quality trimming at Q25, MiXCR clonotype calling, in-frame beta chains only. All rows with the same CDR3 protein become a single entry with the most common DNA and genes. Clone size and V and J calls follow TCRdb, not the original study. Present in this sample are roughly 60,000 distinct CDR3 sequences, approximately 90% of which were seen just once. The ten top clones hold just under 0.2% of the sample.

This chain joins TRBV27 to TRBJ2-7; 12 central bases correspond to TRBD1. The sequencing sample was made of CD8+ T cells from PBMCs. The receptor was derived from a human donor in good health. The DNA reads TGTGCCAGCAGTTTCCTCGGGACAGGGGGCCCCTACGAGCAGTACTTC. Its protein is CASSFLGTGGPYEQYF.